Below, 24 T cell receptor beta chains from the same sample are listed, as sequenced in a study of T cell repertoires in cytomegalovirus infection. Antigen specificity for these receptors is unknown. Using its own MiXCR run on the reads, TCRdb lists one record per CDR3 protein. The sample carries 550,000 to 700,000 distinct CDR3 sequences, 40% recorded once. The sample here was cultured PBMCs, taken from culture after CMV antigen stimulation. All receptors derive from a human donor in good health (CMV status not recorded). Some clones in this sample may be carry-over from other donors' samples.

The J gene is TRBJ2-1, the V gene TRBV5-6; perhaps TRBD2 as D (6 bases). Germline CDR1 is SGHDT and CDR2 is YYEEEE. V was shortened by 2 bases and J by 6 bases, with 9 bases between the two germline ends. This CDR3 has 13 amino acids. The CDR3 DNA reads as TGTGCCAGCAGCTTATGGCGGGGCAATGAGCAGTTCTTC. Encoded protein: CASSLWRGNEQFF.

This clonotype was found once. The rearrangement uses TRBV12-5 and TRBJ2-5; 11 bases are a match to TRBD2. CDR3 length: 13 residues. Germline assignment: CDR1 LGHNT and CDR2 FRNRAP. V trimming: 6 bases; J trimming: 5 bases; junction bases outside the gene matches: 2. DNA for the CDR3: TGTGCTAGTGGACTAGCGGGAGTGGAGACCCAGTACTTC. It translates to CASGLAGVETQYF.

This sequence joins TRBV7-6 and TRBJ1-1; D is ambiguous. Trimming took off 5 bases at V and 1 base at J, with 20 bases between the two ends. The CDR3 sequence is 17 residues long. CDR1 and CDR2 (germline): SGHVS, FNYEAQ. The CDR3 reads CASSPRPGSPKNTEAFF. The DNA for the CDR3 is TGTGCCAGCAGCCCCCGCCCCGGCAGCCCAAAGAACACTGAAGCTTTCTTT.

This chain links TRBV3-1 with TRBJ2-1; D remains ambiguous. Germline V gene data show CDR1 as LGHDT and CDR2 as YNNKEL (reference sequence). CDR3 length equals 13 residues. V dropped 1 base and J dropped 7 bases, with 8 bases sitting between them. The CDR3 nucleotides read TGTGCCAGCAGCCAAGCTGGTTTGAATGAGCAGTTCTTC. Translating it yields CASSQAGLNEQFF.

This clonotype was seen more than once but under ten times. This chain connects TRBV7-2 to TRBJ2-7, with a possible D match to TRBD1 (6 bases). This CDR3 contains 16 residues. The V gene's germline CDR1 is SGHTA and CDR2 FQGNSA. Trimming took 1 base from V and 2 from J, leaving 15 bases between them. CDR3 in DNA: TGTGCCAGCAGCTTAGGCCCCCGGGACACAGCCTACGAGCAGTACTTC. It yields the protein CASSLGPRDTAYEQYF. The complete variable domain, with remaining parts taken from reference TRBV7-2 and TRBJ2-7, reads GAGVSQSPSNKVTEKGKDVELRCDPISGHTALYWYRQSLGQGLEFLIYFQGNSAPDKSGLPSDRFSAERTGGSVSTLTIQRTQQEDSAVYLCASSLGPRDTAYEQYFGPGTRLTVT.

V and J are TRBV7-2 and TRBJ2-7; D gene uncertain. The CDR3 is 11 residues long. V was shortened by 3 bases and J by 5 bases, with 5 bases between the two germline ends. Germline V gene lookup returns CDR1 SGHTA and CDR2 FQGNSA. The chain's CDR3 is CASSFDHEQYF. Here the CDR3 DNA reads TGTGCCAGCAGCTTCGATCACGAGCAGTACTTC.

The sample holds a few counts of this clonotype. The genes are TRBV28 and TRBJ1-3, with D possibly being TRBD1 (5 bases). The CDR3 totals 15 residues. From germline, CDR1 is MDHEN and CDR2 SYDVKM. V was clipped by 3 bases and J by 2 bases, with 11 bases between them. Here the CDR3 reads CASSFRAPPGNTIYF. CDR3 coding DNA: TGTGCCAGCAGTTTCAGGGCTCCTCCTGGAAACACCATATATTTT.

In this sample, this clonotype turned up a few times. The CDR3 DNA reads TGTGCCAGCAGCCTGACGAAGGGAACGGGAAACACCATATATTTT. As protein: CASSLTKGTGNTIYF. The chain employs TRBV7-6 and TRBJ1-3; the D is unclear. The CDR3 length is 15 residues. CDR1 and CDR2 from the germline V gene are SGHVS and FNYEAQ. The V end was cut by 5 bases, the J end by 4 bases, with 15 bases between.

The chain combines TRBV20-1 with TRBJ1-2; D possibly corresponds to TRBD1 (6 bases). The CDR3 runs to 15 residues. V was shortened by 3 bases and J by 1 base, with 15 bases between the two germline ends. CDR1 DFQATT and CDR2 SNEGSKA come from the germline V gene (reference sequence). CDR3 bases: TGCAGTGCTAGCCTCCAACAGGGATTTAACTATGGCTACACCTTC. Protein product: CSASLQQGFNYGYTF.

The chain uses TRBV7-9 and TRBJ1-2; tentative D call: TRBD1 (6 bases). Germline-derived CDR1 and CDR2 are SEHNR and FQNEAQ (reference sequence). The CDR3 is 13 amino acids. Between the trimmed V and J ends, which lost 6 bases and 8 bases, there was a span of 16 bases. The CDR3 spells CASRGTGFGGYTF. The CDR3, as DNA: TGTGCCAGCAGAGGTACAGGGTTCGGCGGCTACACCTTC.

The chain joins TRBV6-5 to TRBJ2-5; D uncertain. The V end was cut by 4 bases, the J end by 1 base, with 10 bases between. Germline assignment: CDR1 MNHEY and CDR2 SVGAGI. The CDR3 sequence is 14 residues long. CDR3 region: CASSSAGVQETQYF. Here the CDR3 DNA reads TGTGCCAGCAGTTCCGCTGGAGTCCAAGAGACCCAGTACTTC.

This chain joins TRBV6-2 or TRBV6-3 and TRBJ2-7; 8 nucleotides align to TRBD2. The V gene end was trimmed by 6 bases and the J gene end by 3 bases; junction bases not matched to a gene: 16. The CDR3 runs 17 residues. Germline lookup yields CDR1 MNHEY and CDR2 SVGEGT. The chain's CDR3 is CASSSTRGTRFFYEQYF. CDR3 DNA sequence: TGTGCCAGCAGCTCAACGCGAGGGACTAGATTCTTCTACGAGCAGTACTTC.

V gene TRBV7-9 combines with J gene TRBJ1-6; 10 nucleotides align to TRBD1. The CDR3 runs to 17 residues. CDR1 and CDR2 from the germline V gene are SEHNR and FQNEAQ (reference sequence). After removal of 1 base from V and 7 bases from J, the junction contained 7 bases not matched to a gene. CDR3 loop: CASSLERDRGWNSPLHF. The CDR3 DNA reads TGTGCCAGCAGCTTAGAGCGGGACAGGGGTTGGAATTCACCCCTCCACTTT.

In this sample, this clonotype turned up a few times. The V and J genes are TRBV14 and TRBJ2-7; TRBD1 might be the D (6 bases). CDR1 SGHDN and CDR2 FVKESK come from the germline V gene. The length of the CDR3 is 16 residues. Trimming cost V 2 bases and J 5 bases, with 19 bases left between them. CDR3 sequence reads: CASSQFKGVNLNEQYF. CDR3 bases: TGTGCCAGCAGCCAATTCAAGGGGGTGAACCTGAACGAGCAGTACTTC.

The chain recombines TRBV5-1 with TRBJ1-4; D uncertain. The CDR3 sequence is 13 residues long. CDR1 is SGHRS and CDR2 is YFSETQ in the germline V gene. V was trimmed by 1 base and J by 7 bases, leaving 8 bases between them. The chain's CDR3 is CASSLRLSEKLFF. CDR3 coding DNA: TGCGCCAGCAGCTTGCGGCTAAGTGAAAAACTGTTTTTT.

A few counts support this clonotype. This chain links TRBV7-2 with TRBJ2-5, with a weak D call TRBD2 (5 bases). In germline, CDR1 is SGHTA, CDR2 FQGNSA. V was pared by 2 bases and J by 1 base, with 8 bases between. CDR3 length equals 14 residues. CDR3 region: CASSLSRAQETQYF. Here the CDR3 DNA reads TGTGCCAGCAGCTTATCGCGGGCCCAAGAGACCCAGTACTTC. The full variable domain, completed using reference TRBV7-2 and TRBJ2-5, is GAGVSQSPSNKVTEKGKDVELRCDPISGHTALYWYRQSLGQGLEFLIYFQGNSAPDKSGLPSDRFSAERTGGSVSTLTIQRTQQEDSAVYLCASSLSRAQETQYFGPGTRLLVL.

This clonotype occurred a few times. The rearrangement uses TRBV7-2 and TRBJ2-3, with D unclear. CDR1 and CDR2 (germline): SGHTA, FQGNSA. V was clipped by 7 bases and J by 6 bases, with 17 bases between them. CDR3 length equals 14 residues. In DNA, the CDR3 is TGTGCCAGCACCCCCGGTGGAAGGGCGGATACGCAGTATTTT. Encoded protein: CASTPGGRADTQYF.

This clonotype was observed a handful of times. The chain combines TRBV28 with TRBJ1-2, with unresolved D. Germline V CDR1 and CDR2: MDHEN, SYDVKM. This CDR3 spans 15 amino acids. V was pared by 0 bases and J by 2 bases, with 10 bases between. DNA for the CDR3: TGTGCCAGCAGTTTATGGAGGGCCGTAAACTATGGCTACACCTTC. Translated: CASSLWRAVNYGYTF.

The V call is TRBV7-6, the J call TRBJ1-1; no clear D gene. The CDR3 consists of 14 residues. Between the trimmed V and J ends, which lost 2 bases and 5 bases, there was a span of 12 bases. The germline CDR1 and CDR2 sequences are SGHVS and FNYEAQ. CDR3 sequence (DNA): TGTGCCAGCAGCTTAAGCGGTGGGAAGACTGAAGCTTTCTTT. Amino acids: CASSLSGGKTEAFF.

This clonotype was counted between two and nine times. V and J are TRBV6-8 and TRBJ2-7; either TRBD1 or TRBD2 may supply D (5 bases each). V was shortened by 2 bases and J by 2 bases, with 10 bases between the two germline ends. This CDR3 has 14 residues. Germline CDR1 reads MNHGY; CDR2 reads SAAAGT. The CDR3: CASSYGDATYEQYF. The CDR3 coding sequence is TGTGCCAGCAGTTACGGGGACGCGACCTACGAGCAGTACTTC.

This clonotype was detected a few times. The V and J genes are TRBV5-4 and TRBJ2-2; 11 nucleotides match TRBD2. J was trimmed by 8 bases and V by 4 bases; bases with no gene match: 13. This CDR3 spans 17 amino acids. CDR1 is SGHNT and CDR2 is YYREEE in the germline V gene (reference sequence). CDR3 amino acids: CASSASGLAGLAGELFF. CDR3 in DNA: TGTGCCAGCAGCGCGTCCGGACTAGCGGGTTTAGCGGGGGAGCTGTTTTTT.

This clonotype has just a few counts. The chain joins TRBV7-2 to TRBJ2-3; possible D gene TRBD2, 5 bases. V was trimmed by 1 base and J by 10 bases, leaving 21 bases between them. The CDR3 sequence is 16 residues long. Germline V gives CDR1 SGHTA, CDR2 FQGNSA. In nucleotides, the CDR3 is TGTGCCAGCAGCTTAGTGCCGGGATCGAATCCTAATGCGCAGTATTTT. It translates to CASSLVPGSNPNAQYF.

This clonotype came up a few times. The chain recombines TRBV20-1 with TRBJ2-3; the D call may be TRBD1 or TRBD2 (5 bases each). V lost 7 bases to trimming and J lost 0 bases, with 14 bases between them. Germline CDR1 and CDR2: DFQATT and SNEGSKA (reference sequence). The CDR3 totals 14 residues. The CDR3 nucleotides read TGCAGTGTTTGGGGGATTTCTAGCACAGATACGCAGTATTTT. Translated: CSVWGISSTDTQYF.

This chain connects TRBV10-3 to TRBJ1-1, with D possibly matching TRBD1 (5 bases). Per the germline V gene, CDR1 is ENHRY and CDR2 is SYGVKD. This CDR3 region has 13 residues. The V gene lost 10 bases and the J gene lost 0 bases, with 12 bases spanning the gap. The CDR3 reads CATRDYLNTEAFF. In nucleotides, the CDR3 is TGTGCCACCCGGGACTACTTGAACACTGAAGCTTTCTTT.